This TCR beta chain comes out of a study of cytomegalovirus exposure and HLA in healthy donors. Study details: A later analysis reported the same platform for the 110 or so validation repertoires and the 666 first-cohort repertoires. Study-level results: The CMV antigen specificity of a few CMV-associated chains was confirmed through in vitro analysis.

A remark on this clone: No antigen is known for it.

Generated by immunoSEQ multiplex PCR, the TCRdb table keeps only in-frame clones and is missing some. The sample holds about 350,000 clones, roughly 90% seen once. The study drew the donors from its roughly 120-subject validation cohort, separate from the roughly 700-subject first cohort. V dropped 1 base and J dropped 2; count of bases not matched to a gene: 0. Germline CDR1 GTSNPN, CDR2 SVGIG (reference sequence). The CDR3 is 14 residues long. The TCR sequence derives from a woman aged 25 to 39 in good health and CMV-seropositive. The sequencing sample was made of PBMCs. This chain connects TRBV30 to TRBJ1-4; 8 bases align to TRBD1. The CDR3 reads CAWSGQGTNEKLFF. DNA for the CDR3: TGTGCCTGGAGTGGACAGGGGACTAATGAAAAACTGTTTTTT.